One sample yielded the 24 T cell receptor beta chains listed below, sequenced in a study of spatial heterogeneity in lung cancer. Time point meaning: sample taken at primary tumor resection. TCRdb reanalysed the 5' RACE reads using MiXCR and keeps one entry per CDR3 protein. The sample carries about 35,000 distinct CDR3 sequences, just over 3% recorded once. This sample comprised normal lung tissue next to the tumor, obtained at surgery. Every receptor here comes from a male donor with early-stage non-small cell lung cancer.

The table lists this clonotype with many counts. This chain connects TRBV21-1 to TRBJ2-2; TRBD1 reflects the table's D call only, with no check against the DNA. TRBV21-1 is recorded as a pseudogene. This CDR3 is built from 16 residues. The CDR3 DNA reads as TGTGCCAGGGAAGCCGGGCAGGGAGTACACACCGGGGAGCTGTTTTTT. Its protein is CAREAGQGVHTGELFF.

As concerns this clonotype: A much larger clone differs by one base, so this may be a read error. CDR3 nucleotide sequence: TGCGCCAGCAGCCAAGGGACATGGGCTAACTATGGCTACACCTTC. Its protein is CASSQGTWANYGYTF. This chain joins TRBV4-1 and TRBJ1-2, with a possible D match to TRBD1 (5 bases). CDR3 length: 15 residues. Trimming removed 1 base at V and 0 bases at J, with 9 bases between. Germline-derived CDR1 and CDR2 are MGHRA and YSYEKL.

This clonotype was seen many times. This chain links TRBV4-1 with TRBJ2-1; D tentatively reads TRBD1 or TRBD2 (6 bases each). V was clipped by 1 base and J by 8 bases, with 15 bases between them. Germline V gene data show CDR1 as MGHRA and CDR2 as YSYEKL. The CDR3 contains 15 residues. The CDR3 DNA is TGCGCCAGCAGCCAAGGAGGGGGGCTAAGCGATGAGCAGTTCTTC. Translation gives CASSQGGGLSDEQFF.

The J gene is TRBJ2-7, the V gene TRBV28; tentative D call: TRBD2 (6 bases). Germline V gene lookup returns CDR1 MDHEN and CDR2 SYDVKM. The CDR3 consists of 14 residues. The ends were cut back, 5 bases at V and 2 bases at J, with 13 bases in the middle. CDR3 sequence (DNA): TGTGCCAGCAGTAGGGCTAGCGCTACCTACGAGCAGTACTTC. Translated, it gives CASSRASATYEQYF. Full variable domain (missing parts from reference TRBV28 and TRBJ2-7): DVKVTQSSRYLVKRTGEKVFLECVQDMDHENMFWYRQDPGLGLRLIYFSYDVKMKEKGDIPEGYSVSREKKERFSLILESASTNQTSMYLCASSRASATYEQYFGPGTRLTVT.

This clonotype was detected a few times. The chain recombines TRBV5-1 with TRBJ2-7; a weak D match, TRBD1 (6 bases). Germline CDR1 and CDR2: SGHRS and YFSETQ. V dropped 0 bases and J dropped 7 bases, with 17 bases sitting between them. The CDR3 is 15 amino acids. As DNA, the CDR3 is TGCGCCAGCAGCTTGGGGCAGGGGTTCTTAGAGGAGCAGTACTTC. Residues: CASSLGQGFLEEQYF.

This clonotype was picked up many times. The J gene is TRBJ2-3, the V gene TRBV5-1, with 9 bases matching TRBD2. This CDR3 region has 16 residues. Germline CDR1 SGHRS, CDR2 YFSETQ. V dropped 0 bases and J dropped 6; count of bases not matched to a gene: 8. This chain's CDR3 is CASSLDAGGPADTQYF. In DNA, the CDR3 is TGCGCCAGCAGCTTGGACGCGGGGGGGCCCGCGGATACGCAGTATTTT.

This clonotype occurred many times. The chain has TRBV6-6 and TRBJ1-1; D remains unclear. The CDR3 has 11 residues. The germline V gene encodes CDR1 MNHNY and CDR2 SVGAGI (reference sequence). The V end lost 6 bases, the J end lost 12 bases, and 14 bases lay between the germline ends. CDR3 sequence (DNA): TGTGCCAGCAGACATGGGCAGGCCACTTTCTTT. It specifies CASRHGQATFF.

The V and J genes are TRBV27 and TRBJ1-5; TRBD1 is a possible D gene (5 bases). The V gene lost 1 base and the J gene lost 6 bases, with 13 bases spanning the gap. This CDR3 spans 15 amino acids. Looked up from germline, CDR1 is MNHEY and CDR2 is SMNVEV (reference sequence). CDR3 residues: CASSLWGGTLQPQHF. The CDR3 nucleotides are TGTGCCAGCAGTTTATGGGGGGGTACCCTTCAGCCCCAGCATTTT.

This clonotype has a handful of counts. The rearrangement links TRBV7-2 to TRBJ1-1; D is perhaps TRBD1 (5 bases). CDR3 size: 12 residues. V lost 7 bases and J 10 bases, leaving 16 bases between the germline ends. Per germline, CDR1 SGHTA and CDR2 FQGNSA. DNA for the CDR3: TGTGCCAGCACCGGGGGGGTCGGGGGAGCTTTCTTT. This gives the protein CASTGGVGGAFF. The full variable domain, in which reference TRBV7-2 and TRBJ1-1 provide the parts outside the CDR3, is GAGVSQSPSNKVTEKGKDVELRCDPISGHTALYWYRQSLGQGLEFLIYFQGNSAPDKSGLPSDRFSAERTGGSVSTLTIQRTQQEDSAVYLCASTGGVGGAFFGQGTRLTVV.

The chain recombines TRBV28 with TRBJ2-2; D gene uncertain. CDR1 is MDHEN and CDR2 is SYDVKM in the germline V gene. The V end was cut by 1 base, the J end by 1 base, with 4 bases between. This CDR3 has 14 amino acids. The CDR3 loop is CASSLYGNTGELFF. CDR3 nucleotides: TGTGCCAGCAGTTTATACGGGAACACCGGGGAGCTGTTTTTT.

This clonotype was seen many times. The chain carries TRBV21-1 and TRBJ2-5; the table assigns TRBD2, which was not confirmed against the DNA. TRBV21-1 is tagged as a pseudogene. The CDR3 covers 20 residues. The CDR3: CASPRESSTSSIRYQETQYF. The CDR3 bases are TGTGCCAGCCCCCGTGAATCGTCGACCTCTAGTATTCGGTACCAAGAGACCCAGTACTTC.

This clonotype was recorded many times. This chain joins TRBV7-3 and TRBJ1-1; possibly TRBD1 for D (5 bases). This CDR3 is 13 amino acids long. V was cut by 3 bases and J by 5 bases, with 10 bases left in between. Germline values: CDR1 SGHTA, CDR2 FQGTGA. This CDR3 is CASSFQGGTEAFF. The CDR3 DNA is TGTGCCAGCAGCTTCCAGGGTGGAACTGAAGCTTTCTTT.

The table lists this clonotype with many counts. The chain has TRBV11-2 and TRBJ2-3, with no clear D. The CDR3 spans 13 residues. Trimming pared 5 bases from V and 0 bases from J, leaving 6 bases between. The germline gives CDR1 SGHAT, CDR2 FQNNGV. As DNA, the CDR3 is TGTGCCAGCAGCATGGAAAGCACAGATACGCAGTATTTT. Protein: CASSMESTDTQYF.

This clonotype was picked up a small number of times. The V call is TRBV20-1, the J call TRBJ2-5; 13 nucleotides match TRBD2. V lost 6 bases to trimming and J lost 6 bases; unmatched junction nucleotides: 7. The CDR3 sequence is 14 residues long. The germline V gene has CDR1 DFQATT and CDR2 SNEGSKA (reference sequence). In nucleotides, the CDR3 is TGCAGTGCCCCCGGGACTAGCGGGGAGAAGACCCAGTACTTC. Protein: CSAPGTSGEKTQYF.

This clonotype was seen many times. The rearrangement links TRBV20-1 to TRBJ1-1; D is possibly TRBD1 (6 bases). The CDR3 consists of 15 residues. V gave up 6 bases and J gave up 3 bases, with 20 bases separating them. CDR1 and CDR2 from the germline V gene are DFQATT and SNEGSKA (reference sequence). The CDR3 DNA sequence: TGCAGTGCCTTAAGACAGGACCCTCGATACACTGAAGCTTTCTTT. Its protein product is CSALRQDPRYTEAFF.

This clonotype was observed at least ten times. The J gene is TRBJ2-2, the V gene TRBV12-3 or TRBV12-4; possibly TRBD1 or TRBD2 for D (5 bases each). CDR3 length: 15 residues. V dropped 8 bases and J dropped 0 bases, with 13 bases sitting between them. CDR3 coding DNA: TGTGCCAGCTGCAAAGGGACCGCGAACACCGGGGAGCTGTTTTTT. Translated, it gives CASCKGTANTGELFF.

The gene calls are TRBV2 and TRBJ1-5; 12 bases match TRBD1. V was clipped by 6 bases and J by 4 bases; unmatched bases: 4. This CDR3 spans 15 amino acids. CDR1 is SNHLY, CDR2 FYNNEI, per germline. The CDR3 loop reads CASRGTGGLNQPQHF. CDR3 coding DNA: TGTGCCAGCAGAGGGACAGGGGGCCTGAATCAGCCCCAGCATTTT. Together with reference TRBV2 and TRBJ1-5, the CDR3 gives the full variable domain: EPEVTQTPSHQVTQMGQEVILRCVPISNHLYFYWYRQILGQKVEFLVSFYNNEISEKSEIFDDQFSVERPDGSNFTLKIRSTKLEDSAMYFCASRGTGGLNQPQHFGDGTRLSIL.

This clonotype was seen a few times. This chain uses TRBV5-1 with TRBJ2-1; no clear D gene. V was shortened by 2 bases and J by 10 bases, with 10 bases between the two germline ends. The germline gives CDR1 SGHRS, CDR2 YFSETQ. The CDR3 is 12 residues long. CDR3 coding DNA: TGCGCCAGCAGCTTAACTATTCGAGAGCAGTTCTTC. Translating it yields CASSLTIREQFF.

Many counts were recorded for this clonotype. The V call is TRBV20-1, the J call TRBJ1-1, with D hard to call. This CDR3 spans 12 amino acids. Trimming stripped 6 bases from V and 4 bases from J, with 12 bases between. From germline, CDR1 is DFQATT and CDR2 SNEGSKA (reference sequence). CDR3 residues: CSANTAPTEAFF. The DNA for the CDR3 is TGCAGTGCAAACACAGCCCCCACTGAAGCTTTCTTT.

Turning to this clonotype: One end of the junction fails to match germline, which may point to a read error. The chain joins TRBV20-1 to TRBJ1-2; 8 bases match TRBD1. The CDR3 has 12 amino acids. Germline CDR1 DFQATT, CDR2 SNEGSKA (reference sequence). For the CDR3, the DNA is TGCAGTGCTAGAGGAGACAGGGGAGGTATGGCCTTC. Its protein is CSARGDRGGMAF.

This clonotype was recorded many times. This chain joins TRBV7-9 and TRBJ2-4, with 7 bases identical to TRBD2. J was trimmed by 3 bases and V by 1 base; bases with no gene match: 6. The CDR3 sequence is 16 residues long. Germline V lookup: CDR1 SEHNR, CDR2 FQNEAQ (reference sequence). CDR3 sequence reads: CASSLVGGSGKNIQYF. The DNA for the CDR3 is TGTGCCAGCAGCTTAGTGGGCGGGAGTGGCAAAAACATTCAGTACTTC.

This clonotype appeared many times. The chain uses TRBV18 and TRBJ2-4, with 7 bases that match TRBD1. J was trimmed by 7 bases and V by 5 bases; bases with no gene match: 2. This CDR3 contains 12 residues. Germline V gives CDR1 KGHSH, CDR2 LQKENI. CDR3 amino acids: CASSTGQNIQYF. Here the CDR3 DNA reads TGTGCCAGCTCAACGGGACAGAACATTCAGTACTTC.

By share of the sample, this clonotype is medium-sized. The chain is built from TRBV28 and TRBJ1-2, with D uncertain. V lost 4 bases and J lost 2, with 11 bases in between. Per germline, CDR1 MDHEN and CDR2 SYDVKM. The CDR3 totals 14 residues. The CDR3 nucleotides are TGTGCCAGCAGTTCGACAACATGGAACTATGGCTACACCTTC. Translation: CASSSTTWNYGYTF.

This clonotype appeared many times. The gene calls are TRBV27 and TRBJ2-7, with a tentative D call TRBD1 (5 bases). Germline-derived CDR1 and CDR2 are MNHEY and SMNVEV (reference sequence). V was shortened by 9 bases and J by 2 bases, with 14 bases between the two germline ends. CDR3 length: 13 amino acids. The CDR3 region is CARRQSSPYEQYF. For the CDR3, the DNA is TGTGCCAGGCGACAGTCTTCGCCCTACGAGCAGTACTTC.